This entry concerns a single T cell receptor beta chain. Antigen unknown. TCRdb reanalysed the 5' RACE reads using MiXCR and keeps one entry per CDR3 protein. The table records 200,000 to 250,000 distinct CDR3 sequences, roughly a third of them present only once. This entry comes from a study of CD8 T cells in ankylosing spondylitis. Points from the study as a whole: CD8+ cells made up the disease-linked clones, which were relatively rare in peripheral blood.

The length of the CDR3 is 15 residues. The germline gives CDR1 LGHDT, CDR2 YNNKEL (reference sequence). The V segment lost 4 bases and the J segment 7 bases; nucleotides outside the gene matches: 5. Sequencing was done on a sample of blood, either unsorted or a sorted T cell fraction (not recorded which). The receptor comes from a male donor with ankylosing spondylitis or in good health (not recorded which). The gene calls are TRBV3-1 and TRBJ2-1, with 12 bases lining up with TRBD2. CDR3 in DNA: TGTGCCAGCAGCCGAACTAGCGGGGGGAAAAATGAGCAGTTCTTC. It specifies CASSRTSGGKNEQFF.